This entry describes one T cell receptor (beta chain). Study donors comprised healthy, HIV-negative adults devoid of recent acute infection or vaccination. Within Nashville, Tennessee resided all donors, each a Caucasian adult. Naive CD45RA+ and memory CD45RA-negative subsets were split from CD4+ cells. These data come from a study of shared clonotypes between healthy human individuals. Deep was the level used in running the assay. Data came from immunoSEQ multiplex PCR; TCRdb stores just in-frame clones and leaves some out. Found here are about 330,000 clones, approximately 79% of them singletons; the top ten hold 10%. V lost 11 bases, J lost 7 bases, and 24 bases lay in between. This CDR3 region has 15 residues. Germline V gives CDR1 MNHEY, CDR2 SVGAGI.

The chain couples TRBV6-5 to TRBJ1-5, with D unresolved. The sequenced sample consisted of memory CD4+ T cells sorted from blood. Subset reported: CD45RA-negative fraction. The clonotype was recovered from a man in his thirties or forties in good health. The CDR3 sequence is CAGHETRGVWQPQHF. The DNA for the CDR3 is TGTGCCGGTCACGAGACTCGGGGTGTTTGGCAGCCCCAGCATTTT.